This T cell receptor beta chain was recovered during a study of shared clonotypes between healthy human individuals. Comments on this clone: Its antigen is undetermined.

The germline CDR1 and CDR2 sequences are SNHLY and FYNNEI. The CDR3 extends over 14 amino acids. Deletions cut 5 bases from V and 4 bases from J, with 15 bases between. General observations from the study: Limited genetic and exposure-history diversity came from having few donors. Memory subsets generally showed smaller estimated richness than naive subsets did. Rarefaction curves obtained for sorted subsets showed sequencing incomplete despite large depth. Relative to their counterparts shared across all four donors, non-shared clonotypes exhibited diminished generation probabilities.

Measured with immunoSEQ multiplex PCR; TCRdb has only the in-frame clones, and not every one. The sample carries some 1,600,000 clones, 98% recorded once. This sequence joins TRBV2 and TRBJ2-7; a weak D match, TRBD1 (5 bases). This receptor was taken from a man aged 30 to 45 in good health. The sample comprised naive CD4+ T cells sorted from blood. Specified subset: CD45RA+ positively selected. CDR3 sequence reads: CASSTQGMWYEQYF. The DNA for the CDR3 is TGTGCCAGCAGTACCCAGGGAATGTGGTACGAGCAGTACTTC.